This T cell receptor (beta chain) was sequenced for a study of Ad26.COV2.S vaccination and SARS-CoV-2 variants. Germline CDR1 is SNHLY and CDR2 is FYNNEI. V trimming: 8 bases; J trimming: 3 bases; junction bases outside the gene matches: 8. This CDR3 comprises 15 residues. Some clones are missing from TCRdb's copy, which holds only in-frame ones; the method was immunoSEQ multiplex PCR. This sample has 350,000 to 450,000 clones, with roughly 85% found just once. The treatment: some 20 received Ad26.COV2.S at low or high dose, single or two shots; several received placebo; per-sample allocation not given. Sampling happened 63 days after the first vaccine or placebo injection.

The rearrangement uses TRBV2 and TRBJ1-4; 8 bases agree with TRBD1. The specimen was peripheral blood, collected in a trial of Ad26.COV2.S vaccine versus placebo. The source of this sequence is a person between 18 and 65 years old who received the Ad26.COV2.S COVID-19 vaccine or a placebo. CDR3 loop: CASVKDRVANEKLFF. In DNA, the CDR3 is TGTGCCAGCGTTAAGGACAGGGTGGCTAATGAAAAACTGTTTTTT.